This is a list of T cell receptor beta chains from one sample in a study of identical twins. In TCRdb, the 5' RACE reads were re-called with MiXCR into one record per CDR3 protein. The table lists roughly 540,000 distinct CDR3 sequences, under 25% of them singletons, with approximately 0.95% in the top ten. This same sample was also part of a study on T cells expressing NK-cell markers.

Sequences were obtained from CD4+ T cells sorted from blood. These receptors were collected from a woman aged 18-29 years in good health. Each CDR3 is given with its conserved first and last residue. The D gene is left open where the match is weak. Clone size appears in some rows only: once, few, many, or a class for an expanded clone.

v_call,d_call,clone_size,j_call,cdr3_nt,cdr3_aa
TRBV10-3,.,.,TRBJ1-2,TGTGCCATCAGTGAAAATGGGTATGGCTACACCTTC,CAISENGYGYTF
TRBV20-1,TRBD2,.,TRBJ2-1,TGCAGTGCTAGAAAGACTAGCCTCAATGAGCAGTTCTTC,CSARKTSLNEQFF
TRBV7-2,.,.,TRBJ2-5,TGTGCCAGCAGCTTTCGGACTTCGTACCAAGAGACCCAGTACTTC,CASSFRTSYQETQYF
TRBV7-6,.,.,TRBJ2-3,TGTGCCAGCAGCTCAACTGACAGGACAGATACGCAGTATTTT,CASSSTDRTDTQYF
TRBV20-1,TRBD2,few,TRBJ2-3,TGCAGTGCTAGAGATCTAGCGGGAGGGGGAGATACGCAGTATTTT,CSARDLAGGGDTQYF
TRBV20-1,.,.,TRBJ2-3,TGCAGTGCGTCCCAGAGGCGGAGTAGCACAGATACGCAGTATTTT,CSASQRRSSTDTQYF
TRBV5-1,.,few,TRBJ2-7,TGCGCCAGCAGCTTCCGCTCGCCGGCCTACGAGCAGTACTTC,CASSFRSPAYEQYF
TRBV2,TRBD1,once,TRBJ2-1,TGTGCCAGCAGTCCCCTCAGACAGGGGGCCTACAATGAGCAGTTCTTC,CASSPLRQGAYNEQFF
TRBV25-1,TRBD2,.,TRBJ2-1,TGTGCCAGCAGACTAGCGGGGGTTTACAATGAGCAGTTCTTC,CASRLAGVYNEQFF
TRBV6-1,TRBD1,.,TRBJ1-1,TGTGCCAGCAGCCGGGACAGGGGGATTGAAGCTTTCTTT,CASSRDRGIEAFF
TRBV5-1,.,.,TRBJ1-2,TGCGCCAGCAGCGTAACAGATAACTATGGCTACACCTTC,CASSVTDNYGYTF
TRBV7-9,.,few,TRBJ2-1,TGTGCCAGCAGCTTGGGGGACAATGAGCAGTTCTTC,CASSLGDNEQFF
TRBV6-5,.,once,TRBJ2-7,TGTGCCAGCAGTAAGACCTCCTACGAGCAGTACTTC,CASSKTSYEQYF
TRBV20-1,.,.,TRBJ2-2,TGCAGTGCTAGAGAGGTTGGGGGGCACACCGGGGAGCTGTTTTTT,CSAREVGGHTGELFF
TRBV12-3/TRBV12-4,TRBD1,few,TRBJ1-4,TGTGCCAGCAGAACCGGACAGGCTCTTAATGAAAAACTGTTTTTT,CASRTGQALNEKLFF
TRBV20-1,.,.,TRBJ2-1,TGCAGTGCTAGAGTAGGGACACTCAATGAGCAGTTCTTC,CSARVGTLNEQFF
TRBV6-5,.,.,TRBJ2-1,TGTGCCAGCAGTTACGGGGGATTCTACAATGAGCAGTTCTTC,CASSYGGFYNEQFF
TRBV5-1,.,.,TRBJ1-5,TGCGCCAGCAGCTTGGGCAGACATCAGCCCCAGCATTTT,CASSLGRHQPQHF
TRBV4-3,.,once,TRBJ2-1,TGCGCCAGCAGCCAAGATGTTAGGGGGGAGAGGTCCTACAATGAGCAGTTCTTC,CASSQDVRGERSYNEQFF
TRBV20-1,.,.,TRBJ2-3,TGCAGTGCCCGGACCCGGCGAGGAGATACGCAGTATTTT,CSARTRRGDTQYF
TRBV20-1,.,.,TRBJ1-2,TGCGGGTCCATCAAGGGCTACACCTTC,CGSIKGYTF
TRBV6-4,.,.,TRBJ2-2,TGTGCCAGCCGTTATAGCGAAGGGGCCGGGGAGCTGTTTTTT,CASRYSEGAGELFF
TRBV29-1,TRBD1,few,TRBJ2-1,TGCAGCGTTTACGGACAGGTATTAAATGAGCAGTTCTTC,CSVYGQVLNEQFF
TRBV10-1,TRBD2,few,TRBJ2-1,TGCGCCAGCAGTGACCCGACTAGCGGGAGAAGAAATGAGCAGTTCTTC,CASSDPTSGRRNEQFF
TRBV29-1,TRBD1,.,TRBJ2-1,TGCAGCGTGGACGTGACAGGGGGTCATGAGCAGTTCTTC,CSVDVTGGHEQFF
TRBV7-2,TRBD2,.,TRBJ2-1,TGTGCCAGCAGCTTTAACCTAGCGGGGGGGCTCAATGAGCAGTTCTTC,CASSFNLAGGLNEQFF
TRBV25-1,.,once,TRBJ2-7,TGTGCCAGCACGTCGGGGGTGGCCTACGAGCAGTACTTC,CASTSGVAYEQYF
TRBV7-9,.,.,TRBJ1-2,TGTGCCAGCAGCCAAACAGGGTACTATGGCTACACCTTC,CASSQTGYYGYTF
TRBV10-3,TRBD1,few,TRBJ1-5,TGTGCCATCAGTGGGACAGGGGGCGAGCCCCAGCATTTT,CAISGTGGEPQHF
TRBV7-2,TRBD2,.,TRBJ2-2,TGTGCCAGCAGCTCGGGACTAGCGGGAGTCGGAACCGGGGAGCTGTTTTTT,CASSSGLAGVGTGELFF
TRBV20-1,TRBD2,.,TRBJ2-1,TGCAGTGCTACACTAGCGGGAGTCGGTAATGAGCAGTTCTTC,CSATLAGVGNEQFF
TRBV9,.,few,TRBJ1-6,TGTGCCAGCAGCTCAGGACAGTCCGATAATTCACCCCTCCACTTT,CASSSGQSDNSPLHF
TRBV2,TRBD1,few,TRBJ2-1,TGTGCCAGCAGCCAACAGGGGCCAGGGGGTGAGCAGTTCTTC,CASSQQGPGGEQFF
TRBV20-1,TRBD2,few,TRBJ2-4,TGCAGTGCCGTACTAGCGGGAGAATGGGGCATTCAGTACTTC,CSAVLAGEWGIQYF
TRBV20-1,TRBD1,.,TRBJ2-7,TGCAGTGCCCACCAGACAGGGCGCGTGAGTGGCGAGCAGTACTTC,CSAHQTGRVSGEQYF
TRBV7-2,.,few,TRBJ2-3,TGTGCCAGCAGCCGCAGACACGGGACAGATACGCAGTATTTT,CASSRRHGTDTQYF
TRBV6-1,.,.,TRBJ2-2,TGTGCCAGCAGCCAGACACGGGAGCTGTTTTTT,CASSQTRELFF
TRBV25-1,.,.,TRBJ1-2,TGTGCCAGCAGTGAATATCGGGATAACTATGGCTACACCTTC,CASSEYRDNYGYTF
TRBV18,.,.,TRBJ2-1,TGTGCCAGCTCATCCCAACCCAGACCGGGAGCCTACAATGAGCAGTTCTTC,CASSSQPRPGAYNEQFF
TRBV6-1,TRBD1,.,TRBJ2-4,TGTGCCAGCAGAACAACAGGGGGTATCGCGAACATTCAGTACTTC,CASRTTGGIANIQYF
TRBV7-2,.,.,TRBJ1-2,TGTGCCAGCAGCCCAGACGCGAGGGGCGGCTACACCTTC,CASSPDARGGYTF
TRBV11-2,.,many,TRBJ1-5,TGTGCCAGCAGCTTAGGTGGGACCGCAAGCAATCAGCCCCAGCATTTT,CASSLGGTASNQPQHF
TRBV20-1,.,.,TRBJ2-1,TGCAGTGCCAGAACTAGGTACGACTACAATGAGCAGTTCTTC,CSARTRYDYNEQFF
TRBV12-3/TRBV12-4,.,few,TRBJ2-3,TGTGCCAGCAGTTTTAGGGGGAGGAGTACGCAGTATTTT,CASSFRGRSTQYF
TRBV30,.,.,TRBJ2-3,TGTGCCTGGAGTTTGGGGGAGTCCCTCATAGATACGCAGTATTTT,CAWSLGESLIDTQYF
TRBV10-3,.,few,TRBJ2-7,TGTGCCATCGGCGGGGCGAGCAACTCCTACGAGCAGTACTTC,CAIGGASNSYEQYF
TRBV15,.,many,TRBJ2-1,TGTGCCACCAGCAGAGAACAGCTGGGCAGTGAGCAGTTCTTC,CATSREQLGSEQFF
TRBV15,TRBD2,many,TRBJ2-3,TGTGCCACCAGCAGAGAGCGGGGGGCCTTTGATACGCAGTATTTT,CATSRERGAFDTQYF
TRBV5-1,.,few,TRBJ2-1,TGCGCCAGCAGCTTGCAGGGCCCATACAATGAGCAGTTCTTC,CASSLQGPYNEQFF
TRBV3-1,TRBD2,few,TRBJ2-1,TGTGCCAGCAGCCACCCATTTCTGGCGGGAGTTCGGGATGGTGAGCAGTTCTTC,CASSHPFLAGVRDGEQFF